Each of the 22 T cell receptor beta chains below was sequenced from the same sample in a study of blood T cell repertoires in COVID-19. Only in-frame clones appear in the TCRdb table, and some are missing; sequencing was by immunoSEQ multiplex PCR. The sample has a few hundred thousand clones; approximately 85% are singletons. The source material was peripheral blood. The receptors were gathered from a woman aged 25 to 39 with acute or convalescent COVID-19.

The chain employs TRBV5-6 and TRBJ1-5; maybe TRBD1 (5 bases). In germline, CDR1 is SGHDT, CDR2 YYEEEE. V was shortened by 2 bases and J by 9 bases, with 15 bases between the two germline ends. The CDR3 is 14 residues long. The CDR3 loop reads CASSLQQASGPQHF. The CDR3 DNA sequence: TGTGCCAGCAGCTTACAACAGGCGTCGGGGCCCCAGCATTTT. The whole variable domain, remainder taken from reference TRBV5-6 and TRBJ1-5, is DAGVTQSPTHLIKTRGQQVTLRCSPKSGHDTVSWYQQALGQGPQFIFQYYEEEERQRGNFPDRFSGHQFPNYSSELNVNALLLGDSALYLCASSLQQASGPQHFGDGTRLSIL.

A few counts support this clone. At the DNA level, this CDR3 is encoded by other sequences in the same sample as well. The chain is built from TRBV29-1 and TRBJ2-7, with 8 bases matching TRBD1. The CDR3 totals 11 residues. The trim removed 7 bases at V and 3 bases at J, leaving 2 bases unmatched. Germline-derived CDR1 and CDR2 are SQVTM and ANQGSEA. The CDR3 protein is CSAGQGYEQYF. In DNA, the CDR3 is TGCAGCGCTGGACAGGGCTACGAGCAGTACTTC.

The chain couples TRBV4-3 to TRBJ2-2; no definite D call. The CDR3 length is 13 residues. V dropped 2 bases and J dropped 6 bases, with 7 bases sitting between them. Germline values: CDR1 LGHNA, CDR2 YSLEER. This CDR3 is CASSQTYAGELFF. CDR3 DNA sequence: TGCGCCAGCAGCCAAACCTACGCCGGGGAGCTGTTTTTT.

The V and J genes are TRBV7-9 and TRBJ2-1; TRBD2 agrees at 7 bases. The junction had 4 bases not matched to a gene; V was cut back by 3 bases and J by 8 bases. Germline CDR1 and CDR2: SEHNR and FQNEAQ (reference sequence). This CDR3 spans 13 amino acids. The CDR3, as DNA: TGTGCCAGCAGCTTGGGTGGGAGGGATGAGCAGTTCTTC. It specifies CASSLGGRDEQFF.

This clone was counted only a few times. The J gene is TRBJ2-5, the V gene TRBV5-1; D might be TRBD1 (5 bases). V was trimmed by 6 bases and J by 7 bases, leaving 19 bases between them. CDR1 SGHRS and CDR2 YFSETQ come from the germline V gene. The CDR3 consists of 14 residues. DNA of the CDR3: TGCGCCAGCACCGATTTTGACAGTACTGGGACCCAGTACTTC. This gives the protein CASTDFDSTGTQYF.

V usage is TRBV24-1 and J usage is TRBJ2-1; 9 nucleotides align to TRBD1. CDR1 KGHDR and CDR2 SFDVKD come from the germline V gene. The CDR3 length is 16 residues. V gave up 4 bases and J gave up 8 bases; unmatched junction bases: 11. This CDR3 reads CATSEPTGGLGDEQFF. The CDR3 DNA reads as TGTGCCACCAGTGAGCCGACAGGGGGGCTCGGCGATGAGCAGTTCTTC.

V is TRBV6-1 and J is TRBJ2-7; 10 bases are a match to TRBD2. The germline V gene encodes CDR1 MNHNS and CDR2 SASEGT. The CDR3 spans 16 residues. Losses at the gene ends were 4 bases for V and 0 bases for J; bases not matched to a gene: 6. This chain's CDR3 is CASSVAAGGPSYEQYF. In nucleotides, the CDR3 is TGTGCCAGCAGTGTAGCAGCGGGAGGGCCCTCCTACGAGCAGTACTTC.

The rearrangement uses TRBV11-2 and TRBJ2-1, with 8 bases lining up with TRBD1. This CDR3 is 12 amino acids long. The germline gives CDR1 SGHAT, CDR2 FQNNGV. The ends lost 6 bases at V and 8 bases at J; junction bases unmatched: 3. The CDR3 bases are TGTGCCAGCAGAACGACAGGGGATGAGCAGTTCTTC. Amino acid sequence: CASRTTGDEQFF.

As for this clone: At one end the junction does not follow the germline gene, possibly because of a read error. This chain uses TRBV7-7 with TRBJ2-5, with 8 bases aligning to TRBD1. The germline V gene encodes CDR1 SSHAT and CDR2 FNYEAQ (reference sequence). CDR3 length equals 13 residues. Written as DNA, the CDR3 is TGTGCTAGCAGTTCGGACAGGGTTGGGACCCAGTACTTC. Its protein product is CASSSDRVGTQYF.

The gene calls are TRBV6-6 and TRBJ2-1, with TRBD1 as a possible D gene (6 bases). The CDR3 consists of 11 residues. Trimming pared 2 bases from V and 10 bases from J, leaving 6 bases between. Germline values: CDR1 MNHNY, CDR2 SVGAGI (reference sequence). Here the CDR3 DNA reads TGTGCCAGCAGTTACGACAGGGAGCAGTTCTTC. This codes for CASSYDREQFF.

This chain joins TRBV7-8 and TRBJ1-5, with D unresolved. The germline gives CDR1 SGHVS, CDR2 FQNEAQ. The CDR3 has 15 residues. V dropped 0 bases and J dropped 4 bases, with 10 bases sitting between them. CDR3 residues: CASSLASGWNQPQHF. The CDR3 bases are TGTGCCAGCAGCTTAGCGTCGGGATGGAATCAGCCCCAGCATTTT.

The rearrangement joins TRBV6-5 to TRBJ1-1; the match to TRBD1 covers 10 bases. V gave up 5 bases and J gave up 5 bases; unmatched junction bases: 5. The germline V gene encodes CDR1 MNHEY and CDR2 SVGAGI. CDR3 length equals 14 residues. The CDR3 DNA is TGTGCCAGCAGTCAGGGACAGGGGTTTACTGAAGCTTTCTTT. Translated, it gives CASSQGQGFTEAFF.

This chain connects TRBV7-3 to TRBJ2-1, with a tentative D call TRBD2 (5 bases). The CDR3 is 13 residues long. The V end was cut by 2 bases, the J end by 9 bases, with 11 bases between. Looked up from germline, CDR1 is SGHTA and CDR2 is FQGTGA. The CDR3 protein is CASSLGRLGEQFF. The CDR3 nucleotides are TGTGCCAGCAGCTTAGGGAGATTGGGTGAGCAGTTCTTC.

This chain uses TRBV7-9 with TRBJ2-1, with D perhaps TRBD1 (8 bases). The CDR3 spans 16 residues. V was shortened by 3 bases and J by 1 base, with 13 bases between the two germline ends. From germline, CDR1 is SEHNR and CDR2 FQNEAQ (reference sequence). The CDR3 region is CASSLKQGGSYNEQFF. The DNA of the CDR3 is TGTGCCAGCAGCTTGAAACAGGGGGGGTCCTACAATGAGCAGTTCTTC.

The V and J genes are TRBV5-1 and TRBJ2-7, with 12 bases that match TRBD2. Germline V gene data show CDR1 as SGHRS and CDR2 as YFSETQ. The V gene end was trimmed by 7 bases and the J gene end by 4 bases; junction bases not matched to a gene: 0. The CDR3 has 12 residues. CDR3 loop: CASGLAGYEQYF. The CDR3 DNA sequence: TGCGCCAGCGGACTAGCGGGATACGAGCAGTACTTC.

V and J are TRBV3-1 (or the pseudogene TRBV3-2) and TRBJ2-7, with 7 nucleotides matching TRBD1. The length of the CDR3 is 17 residues. Trimming cost V 7 bases and J 2 bases; bases outside gene matches: 17. The germline gives CDR1 LGHDT, CDR2 YNNKEL (reference sequence). The CDR3 region has the DNA TGTGCCAGCACCCATCCAAACGGGGACAGACACGCCTACGAGCAGTACTTC. Translated: CASTHPNGDRHAYEQYF.

The rearrangement joins TRBV14 to TRBJ2-5; D remains ambiguous. The V and J ends lost 3 bases and 5 bases respectively, with 7 bases between them. The germline V gene has CDR1 SGHDN and CDR2 FVKESK. The CDR3 totals 12 residues. In nucleotides, the CDR3 is TGTGCCAGCAGCCACTCCGTGGAGACCCAGTACTTC. Protein product: CASSHSVETQYF.

The V gene is TRBV24-1, the J gene TRBJ2-1; D unresolved. Looked up from germline, CDR1 is KGHDR and CDR2 is SFDVKD. The CDR3 length is 12 residues. V lost 4 bases and J lost 9, with 9 bases in between. This CDR3 reads CATSEEAREQFF. The CDR3, as DNA: TGTGCCACCAGTGAAGAGGCGCGTGAGCAGTTCTTC.

The chain has TRBV24-1 and TRBJ2-7; the match to TRBD1 covers 10 bases. The CDR3 length is 16 residues. V dropped 0 bases and J dropped 0; count of bases not matched to a gene: 1. Germline V CDR1 and CDR2: KGHDR, SFDVKD. The CDR3: CATSDLGQGGSYEQYF. DNA of the CDR3: TGTGCCACCAGTGATTTGGGACAGGGGGGCTCCTACGAGCAGTACTTC.

The chain employs TRBV5-6 and TRBJ2-1; tentative D call: TRBD2 (5 bases). Germline-derived CDR1 and CDR2 are SGHDT and YYEEEE. The ends were cut back, 3 bases at V and 10 bases at J, with 20 bases in the middle. The CDR3 is 15 residues long. In DNA form, the CDR3 reads TGTGCCAGCAGCTCCCGACTAACTCCTACAATGGAGCAGTTCTTC. The encoded protein is CASSSRLTPTMEQFF.

V is TRBV10-3 and J is TRBJ1-5; D may be TRBD1 (6 bases). CDR1 ENHRY and CDR2 SYGVKD come from the germline V gene. The CDR3 contains 14 residues. Between the trimmed V and J ends, which lost 4 bases and 1 base, there was a span of 8 bases. The CDR3 nucleotides are TGTGCCATCAGTGTCCAGGGGAGCAATCAGCCCCAGCATTTT. It specifies CAISVQGSNQPQHF.

The rearrangement links TRBV27 to TRBJ2-7, with TRBD1 as a possible D gene (5 bases). Germline loops: CDR1 MNHEY, CDR2 SMNVEV (reference sequence). V lost 0 bases to trimming and J lost 7 bases, with 10 bases between them. CDR3 length: 13 amino acids. The CDR3 sequence: CASSLSNRFEQYF. The CDR3 nucleotides are TGTGCCAGCAGTTTATCCAACAGGTTTGAGCAGTACTTC.